Shown below are 11 T cell receptor beta chains from a single sample sequenced in a study of T cells after yellow fever vaccination. Via MiXCR, TCRdb re-called the 5' RACE reads, giving one row per CDR3 protein. The sample gives just under 600,000 distinct CDR3 sequences, about 13% of which show up once; about 14% is in the top ten. The sample in question was PBMCs, obtained on the day of the yellow fever booster vaccination. These receptors came from a man aged 30-40 years who received the YFV17D yellow fever vaccine.

This clonotype was counted between two and nine times. This chain links TRBV5-1 with TRBJ2-7, with a possible D match to TRBD1 (7 bases). The germline gives CDR1 SGHRS, CDR2 YFSETQ. The CDR3 consists of 15 residues. V was pared by 1 base and J by 3 bases, with 14 bases between. The CDR3 spells CASSLYSGGGYEQYF. The CDR3 nucleotides read TGCGCCAGCAGCTTGTACTCAGGGGGAGGCTACGAGCAGTACTTC.

This clonotype was counted a few times. CDR3 nucleotide sequence: TGTGCCAGCAGTTACTCGAAGGGACTAGCGGGAGAGACCCAGTACTTC. It translates to CASSYSKGLAGETQYF. The chain carries TRBV6-5 and TRBJ2-5; 12 nucleotides align to TRBD2. CDR1 and CDR2 (germline): MNHEY, SVGAGI. Trimming at V came to 0 bases and at J to 4 bases, leaving 3 bases not matched to a gene. The CDR3 spans 16 residues.

The chain carries TRBV7-8 and TRBJ1-1, with a possible D match to TRBD1 (6 bases). The CDR3 is made up of 13 amino acids. Germline CDR1 reads SGHVS; CDR2 reads FQNEAQ. Trimming pared 7 bases from V and 2 bases from J, leaving 11 bases between. The CDR3 DNA reads TGTGCCAGCAAGGTGGGGGCTAACACTGAAGCTTTCTTT. Translating it yields CASKVGANTEAFF.

The V call is TRBV29-1, the J call TRBJ2-6, with no clear D. CDR1 and CDR2 from the germline V gene are SQVTM and ANQGSEA. V dropped 7 bases and J dropped 1 base, with 14 bases sitting between them. The CDR3 spans 15 residues. The CDR3 DNA is TGCAGCGCACTCTCTGACACTTCTGGGGCCAACGTCCTGACTTTC. It specifies CSALSDTSGANVLTF. Full variable domain (outside the CDR3, taken from reference TRBV29-1 and TRBJ2-6): SAVISQKPSRDICQRGTSLTIQCQVDSQVTMMFWYRQQPGQSLTLIATANQGSEATYESGFVIDKFPISRPNLTFSTLTVSNMSPEDSSIYLCSALSDTSGANVLTFGAGSRLTVL.

This clonotype turned up a few times. The chain recombines TRBV5-1 with TRBJ2-3, with D possibly TRBD2 on 5 matching bases. The germline gives CDR1 SGHRS, CDR2 YFSETQ. The CDR3 totals 15 residues. V was trimmed by 6 bases and J by 2 bases, leaving 16 bases between them. CDR3 nucleotide sequence: TGCGCCAGCACTATCGTAGGAGGACCCACAGATACGCAGTATTTT. Its translation: CASTIVGGPTDTQYF.

This clonotype was counted between two and nine times. The chain is built from TRBV9 and TRBJ2-7; D perhaps matches TRBD2 (6 bases). The germline V gene encodes CDR1 SGDLS and CDR2 YYNGEE. V lost 0 bases and J 3 bases, leaving 13 bases between the germline ends. This CDR3 region has 15 residues. The CDR3 region is CASSVAGTGIYEQYF. As DNA, the CDR3 is TGTGCCAGCAGCGTAGCTGGGACTGGGATCTACGAGCAGTACTTC. Full variable domain (rest looked up from reference TRBV9 and TRBJ2-7): DSGVTQTPKHLITATGQRVTLRCSPRSGDLSVYWYQQSLDQGLQFLIQYYNGEERAKGNILERFSAQQFPDLHSELNLSSLELGDSALYFCASSVAGTGIYEQYFGPGTRLTVT.

This chain joins TRBV5-1 and TRBJ2-5; 12 nucleotides match TRBD2. Trimming cost V 3 bases and J 5 bases; bases outside gene matches: 8. Germline V lookup: CDR1 SGHRS, CDR2 YFSETQ. The CDR3 is made up of 16 amino acids. The CDR3 DNA reads as TGCGCCAGCAGCTCTAGCGGGAGGGCCGGCACTGAGACCCAGTACTTC. It codes for CASSSSGRAGTETQYF. The full variable domain, with the rest looked up from reference TRBV5-1 and TRBJ2-5, is KAGVTQTPRYLIKTRGQQVTLSCSPISGHRSVSWYQQTPGQGLQFLFEYFSETQRNKGNFPGRFSGRQFSNSRSEMNVSTLELGDSALYLCASSSSGRAGTETQYFGPGTRLLVL.

In its sample, this clonotype was seen a few times. This chain connects TRBV3-1 to TRBJ2-4, with 8 bases identical to TRBD1. Trimming took 6 bases from V and 8 from J; bases not matched to a gene: 6. This CDR3 has 13 residues. CDR1 and CDR2 (germline): LGHDT, YNNKEL (reference sequence). CDR3 in amino acids: CASRGQEWDIQYF. The DNA for the CDR3 is TGTGCCAGCAGGGGACAGGAATGGGACATTCAGTACTTC. Variable domain in full (rest from reference TRBV3-1 and TRBJ2-4): DTAVSQTPKYLVTQMGNDKSIKCEQNLGHDTMYWYKQDSKKFLKIMFSYNNKELIINETVPNRFSPKSPDKAHLNLHINSLELGDSAVYFCASRGQEWDIQYFGAGTRLSVL.

A few counts support this clonotype. The chain combines TRBV10-2 with TRBJ1-1; D remains unclear. This CDR3 contains 10 residues. The V end was cut by 7 bases, the J end by 6 bases, with 6 bases between. Germline assignment: CDR1 WSHSY and CDR2 SAAADI. The CDR3 is CASKTPEAFF. The CDR3 bases are TGCGCCAGCAAGACCCCTGAAGCTTTCTTT.

V and J are TRBV20-1 and TRBJ2-5, with TRBD1 matching over 11 bases. The CDR3 has 14 amino acids. J gave up 5 bases and V 5 bases, and 7 bases lay outside the gene matches. Germline V gene sequence: CDR1 DFQATT, CDR2 SNEGSKA (reference sequence). The CDR3 is CSAPDRGRGETQYF. CDR3 in DNA: TGCAGTGCTCCGGACAGGGGGCGGGGGGAGACCCAGTACTTC.

This clonotype was counted between two and nine times. The chain is built from TRBV7-9 and TRBJ2-1, with TRBD2 matching over 12 bases. Trimming cost V 5 bases and J 7 bases; bases outside gene matches: 6. This CDR3 spans 15 amino acids. The V gene's germline CDR1 is SEHNR and CDR2 FQNEAQ (reference sequence). The DNA for the CDR3 is TGTGCCAGCAGCCATAGGACTAGCGGGGATAATGAGCAGTTCTTC. Its translation: CASSHRTSGDNEQFF.